The clone carrying this T cell receptor beta chain turned up a few times. Its antigen remains unknown. CDR1 is MNHEY and CDR2 is SVGEGT in the germline V gene. The CDR3 has 13 residues. The germline V and J ends were trimmed by 8 bases and 6 bases, with 16 bases remaining between them. TCRdb re-called the reads through MiXCR, storing one row per CDR3 protein. This table holds 200,000 to 300,000 distinct CDR3 sequences, roughly 13% found once. This entry belongs to a study of T cell repertoires in cytomegalovirus infection. In the study overall: It was the public TCR beta signatures that indicated both CMV infection and matching HLA type.

Notes on the study in general: Cumulative public TCR beta family frequency identified CMV carriers with the relevant HLA. In two of eight donors, the top clonotype was HLA-C-restricted CMV-specific.

The specimen sequenced was PBMCs. J is TRBJ1-2 and V is TRBV6-2 or TRBV6-3, with D uncertain. The clonotype comes from a human donor in good health (CMV status not recorded). Some clones in this sample may be carry-over from other donors' samples. The CDR3 spells CASCFGSGDGYTF. The CDR3 DNA is TGTGCCAGCTGCTTCGGGAGTGGTGATGGCTACACCTTC.